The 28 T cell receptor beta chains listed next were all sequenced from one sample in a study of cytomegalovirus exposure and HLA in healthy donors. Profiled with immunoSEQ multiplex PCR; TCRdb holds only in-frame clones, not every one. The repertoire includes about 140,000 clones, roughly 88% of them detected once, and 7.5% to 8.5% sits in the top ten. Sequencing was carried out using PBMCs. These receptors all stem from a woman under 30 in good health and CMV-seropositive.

The CDR3 sequence is CASRLAGGPADTQYF. Here the CDR3 DNA reads TGTGCCAGCAGACTAGCGGGGGGGCCGGCAGATACGCAGTATTTT. The rearrangement links TRBV27 to TRBJ2-3; 13 positions agree with TRBD2. There are 15 residues in the CDR3. The V gene end was trimmed by 6 bases and the J gene end by 4 bases; junction bases not matched to a gene: 4. Germline V gene sequence: CDR1 MNHEY, CDR2 SMNVEV (reference sequence).

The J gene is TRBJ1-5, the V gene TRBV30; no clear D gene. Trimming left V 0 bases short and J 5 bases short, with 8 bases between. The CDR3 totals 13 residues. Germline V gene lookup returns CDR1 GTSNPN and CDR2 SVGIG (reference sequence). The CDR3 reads CAWSVNIDQPQHF. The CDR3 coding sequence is TGTGCCTGGAGTGTAAATATAGATCAGCCCCAGCATTTT.

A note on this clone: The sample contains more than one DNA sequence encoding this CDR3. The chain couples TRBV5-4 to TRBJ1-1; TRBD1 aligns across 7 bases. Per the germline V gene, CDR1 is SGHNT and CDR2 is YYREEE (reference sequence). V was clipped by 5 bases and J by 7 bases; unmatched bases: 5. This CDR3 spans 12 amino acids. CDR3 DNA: TGTGCCAGCAGTCGCCGGGACAGTGAAGCTTTCTTT. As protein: CASSRRDSEAFF.

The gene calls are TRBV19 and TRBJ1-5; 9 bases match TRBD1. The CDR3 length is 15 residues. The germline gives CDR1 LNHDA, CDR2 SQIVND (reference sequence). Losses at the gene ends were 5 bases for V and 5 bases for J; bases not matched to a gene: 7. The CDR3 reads CASSFRRDRDQPQHF. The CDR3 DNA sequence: TGTGCCAGTAGTTTCCGACGGGACAGGGATCAGCCCCAGCATTTT.

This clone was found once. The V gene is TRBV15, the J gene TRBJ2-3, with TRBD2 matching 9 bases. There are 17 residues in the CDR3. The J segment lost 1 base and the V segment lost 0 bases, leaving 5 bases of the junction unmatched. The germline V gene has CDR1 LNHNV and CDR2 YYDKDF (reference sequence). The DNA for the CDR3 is TGTGCCACCAGCAGAGATAAGCGGACTAGCGGCACAGATACGCAGTATTTT. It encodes CATSRDKRTSGTDTQYF.

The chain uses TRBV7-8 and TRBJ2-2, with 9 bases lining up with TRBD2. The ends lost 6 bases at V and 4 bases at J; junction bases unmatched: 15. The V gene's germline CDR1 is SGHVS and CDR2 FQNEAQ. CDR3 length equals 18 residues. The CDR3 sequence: CASRAAKRGERFTGELFF. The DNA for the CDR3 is TGTGCCAGCAGGGCGGCTAAGCGGGGGGAACGTTTCACCGGGGAGCTGTTTTTT. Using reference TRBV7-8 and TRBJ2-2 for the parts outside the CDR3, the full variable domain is GAGVSQSPRYKVAKRGQDVALRCDPISGHVSLFWYQQALGQGPEFLTYFQNEAQLDKSGLPSDRFFAERPEGSVSTLKIQRTQQEDSAVYLCASRAAKRGERFTGELFFGEGSRLTVL.

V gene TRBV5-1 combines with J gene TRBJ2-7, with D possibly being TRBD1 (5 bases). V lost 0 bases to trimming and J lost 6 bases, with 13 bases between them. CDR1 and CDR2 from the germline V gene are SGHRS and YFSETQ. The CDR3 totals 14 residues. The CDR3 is CASSLAGGAREQYF. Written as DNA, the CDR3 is TGCGCCAGCAGCTTGGCCGGTGGGGCACGCGAGCAGTACTTC.

The CDR3 here is CASSVDTGRGYTF. CDR3 bases: TGTGCCAGCAGCGTAGACACGGGTCGGGGCTACACCTTC. The V call is TRBV9, the J call TRBJ1-2; D not certain. The V gene's germline CDR1 is SGDLS and CDR2 YYNGEE. The length of the CDR3 is 13 residues. The ends were cut back, 0 bases at V and 8 bases at J, with 11 bases in the middle.

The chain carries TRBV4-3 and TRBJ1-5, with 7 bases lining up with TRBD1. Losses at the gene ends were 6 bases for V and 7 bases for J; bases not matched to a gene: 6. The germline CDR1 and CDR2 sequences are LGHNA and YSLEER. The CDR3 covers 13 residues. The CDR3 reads CASSLNRGQPQHF. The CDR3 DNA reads TGCGCCAGCAGTCTGAACAGGGGACAGCCCCAGCATTTT.

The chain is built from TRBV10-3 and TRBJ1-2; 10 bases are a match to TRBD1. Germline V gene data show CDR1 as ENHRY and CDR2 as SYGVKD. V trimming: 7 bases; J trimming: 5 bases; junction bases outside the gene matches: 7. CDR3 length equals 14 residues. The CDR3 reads CAITTGTGEYGYTF. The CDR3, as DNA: TGTGCCATCACGACCGGGACAGGGGAATATGGCTACACCTTC.

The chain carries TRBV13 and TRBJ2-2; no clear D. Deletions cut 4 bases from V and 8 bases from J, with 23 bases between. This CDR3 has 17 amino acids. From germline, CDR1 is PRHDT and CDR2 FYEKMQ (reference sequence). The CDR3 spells CASSYLDTSPTWGELFF. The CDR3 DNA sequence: TGTGCCAGCAGCTACCTTGACACTTCTCCCACATGGGGGGAGCTGTTTTTT.

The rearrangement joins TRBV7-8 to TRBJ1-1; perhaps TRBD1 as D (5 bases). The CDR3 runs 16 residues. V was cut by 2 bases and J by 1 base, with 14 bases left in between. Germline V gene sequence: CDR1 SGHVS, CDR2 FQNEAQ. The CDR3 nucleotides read TGTGCCAGCAGCTTAAAGGGACTGACAGCGAACACTGAAGCTTTCTTT. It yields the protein CASSLKGLTANTEAFF.

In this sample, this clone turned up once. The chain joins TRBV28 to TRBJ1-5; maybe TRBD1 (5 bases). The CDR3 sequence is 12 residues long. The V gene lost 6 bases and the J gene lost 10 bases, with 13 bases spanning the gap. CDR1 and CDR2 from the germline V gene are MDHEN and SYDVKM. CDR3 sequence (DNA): TGTGCCAGCAGCTTGCCCGGGACTCCCCAGCATTTT. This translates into CASSLPGTPQHF.

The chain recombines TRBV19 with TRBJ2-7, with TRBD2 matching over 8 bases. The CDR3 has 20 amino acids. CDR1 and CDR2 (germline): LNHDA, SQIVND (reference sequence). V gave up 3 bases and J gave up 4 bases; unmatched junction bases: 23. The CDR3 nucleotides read TGTGCCAGTAGTATGGTCTTCGTTGGGAGCGGGGGCCACGAAATATACGAGCAGTACTTC. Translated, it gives CASSMVFVGSGGHEIYEQYF.

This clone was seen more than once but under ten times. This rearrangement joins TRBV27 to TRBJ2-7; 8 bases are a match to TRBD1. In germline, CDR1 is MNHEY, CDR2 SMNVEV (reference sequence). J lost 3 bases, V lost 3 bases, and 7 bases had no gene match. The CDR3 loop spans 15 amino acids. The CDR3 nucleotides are TGTGCCAGCAGTTTCGGGACAGGAGGGAGCTACGAGCAGTACTTC. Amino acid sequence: CASSFGTGGSYEQYF.

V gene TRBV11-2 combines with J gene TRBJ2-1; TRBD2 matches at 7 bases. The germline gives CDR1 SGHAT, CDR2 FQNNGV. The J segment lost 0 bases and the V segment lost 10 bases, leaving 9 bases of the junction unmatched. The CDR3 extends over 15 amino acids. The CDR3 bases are TGTGCCACCAAGAAGGCGGGGGACTCCTACAATGAGCAGTTCTTC. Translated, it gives CATKKAGDSYNEQFF.

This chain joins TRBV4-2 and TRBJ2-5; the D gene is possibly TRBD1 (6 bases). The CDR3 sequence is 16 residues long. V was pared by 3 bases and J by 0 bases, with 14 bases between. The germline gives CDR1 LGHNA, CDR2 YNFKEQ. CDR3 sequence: CASSQGSGTNQETQYF. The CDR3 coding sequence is TGTGCCAGCAGCCAGGGTTCCGGGACAAACCAAGAGACCCAGTACTTC.

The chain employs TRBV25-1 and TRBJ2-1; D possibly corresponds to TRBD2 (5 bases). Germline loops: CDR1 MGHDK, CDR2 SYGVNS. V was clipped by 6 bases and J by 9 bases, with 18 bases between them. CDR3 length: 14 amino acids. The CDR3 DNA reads TGTGCCAGCAGGGGTTGGGTGGGAGAAGCTGAGCAGTTCTTC. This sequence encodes CASRGWVGEAEQFF. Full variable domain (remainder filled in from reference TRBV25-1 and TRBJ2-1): EADIYQTPRYLVIGTGKKITLECSQTMGHDKMYWYQQDPGMELHLIHYSYGVNSTEKGDLSSESTVSRIRTEHFPLTLESARPSHTSQYLCASRGWVGEAEQFFGPGTRLTVL.

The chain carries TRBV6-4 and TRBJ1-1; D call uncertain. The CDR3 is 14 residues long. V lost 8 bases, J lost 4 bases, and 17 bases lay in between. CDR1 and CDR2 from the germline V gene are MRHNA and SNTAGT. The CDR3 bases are TGTGCCAGCGCTAGGGAGCCCCTGGGCACTGAAGCTTTCTTT. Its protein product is CASAREPLGTEAFF.

Written as DNA, the CDR3 is TGTGCCAGCAGCTCGGGGGTTAACACTGAAGCTTTCTTT. Its protein is CASSSGVNTEAFF. This chain links TRBV7-3 with TRBJ1-1, with a weak D call TRBD1 (5 bases). The CDR3 length is 13 residues. Germline CDR1 reads SGHTA; CDR2 reads FQGTGA. The ends were cut back, 4 bases at V and 2 bases at J, with 8 bases in the middle.

As DNA, the CDR3 is TGTGCCAGCAGCCTAGGACAGAACTACGAGCAGTACTTC. Its protein is CASSLGQNYEQYF. This chain links TRBV28 with TRBJ2-7; tentatively, D is TRBD1 (6 bases). V was pared by 6 bases and J by 3 bases, with 12 bases between. Germline V gene sequence: CDR1 MDHEN, CDR2 SYDVKM. The CDR3 is made up of 13 amino acids.

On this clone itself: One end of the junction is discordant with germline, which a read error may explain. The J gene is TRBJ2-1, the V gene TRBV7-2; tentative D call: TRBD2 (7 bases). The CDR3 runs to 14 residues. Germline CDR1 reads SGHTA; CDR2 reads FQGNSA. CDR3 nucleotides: TGTGCCAGCAGCTTAGAAGGTTCTTACGGGGGGCCGGTCTTC. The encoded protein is CASSLEGSYGGPVF.

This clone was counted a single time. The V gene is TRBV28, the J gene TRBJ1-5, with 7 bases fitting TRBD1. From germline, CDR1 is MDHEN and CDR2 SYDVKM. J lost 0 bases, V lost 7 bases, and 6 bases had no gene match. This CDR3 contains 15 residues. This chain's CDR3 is CASNRDSYSNQPQHF. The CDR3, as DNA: TGTGCCAGCAACCGGGACAGTTATAGCAATCAGCCCCAGCATTTT.

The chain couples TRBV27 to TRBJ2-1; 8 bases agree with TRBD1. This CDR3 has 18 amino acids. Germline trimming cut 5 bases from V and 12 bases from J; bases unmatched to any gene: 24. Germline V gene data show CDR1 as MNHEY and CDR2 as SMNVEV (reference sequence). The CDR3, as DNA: TGTGCCAGCAGTCCGAGGCTGACCGGGACAGGCGTCGGAACTTTGCAGTTCTTC. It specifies CASSPRLTGTGVGTLQFF.

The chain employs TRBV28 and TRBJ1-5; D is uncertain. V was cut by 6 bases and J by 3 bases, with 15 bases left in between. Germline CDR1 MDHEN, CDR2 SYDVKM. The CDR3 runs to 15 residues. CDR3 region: CASRQGGGVNQPQHF. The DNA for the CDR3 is TGTGCCAGCAGACAAGGTGGCGGGGTCAATCAGCCCCAGCATTTT.

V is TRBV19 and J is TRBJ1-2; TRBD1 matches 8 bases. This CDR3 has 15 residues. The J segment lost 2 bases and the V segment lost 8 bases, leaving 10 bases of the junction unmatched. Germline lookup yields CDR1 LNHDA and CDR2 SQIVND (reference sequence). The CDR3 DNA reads TGTGCCAGTTCCGGGACAGGACAACACAACTATGGCTACACCTTC. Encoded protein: CASSGTGQHNYGYTF. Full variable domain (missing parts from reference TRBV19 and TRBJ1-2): DGGITQSPKYLFRKEGQNVTLSCEQNLNHDAMYWYRQDPGQGLRLIYYSQIVNDFQKGDIAEGYSVSREKKESFPLTVTSAQKNPTAFYLCASSGTGQHNYGYTFGSGTRLTVV.

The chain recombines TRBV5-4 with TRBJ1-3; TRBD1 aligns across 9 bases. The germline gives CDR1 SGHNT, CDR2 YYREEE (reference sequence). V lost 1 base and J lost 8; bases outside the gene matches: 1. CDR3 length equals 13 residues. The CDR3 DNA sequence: TGTGCCAGCAGCTTGAGACAGGGGGACACCATATATTTT. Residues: CASSLRQGDTIYF.

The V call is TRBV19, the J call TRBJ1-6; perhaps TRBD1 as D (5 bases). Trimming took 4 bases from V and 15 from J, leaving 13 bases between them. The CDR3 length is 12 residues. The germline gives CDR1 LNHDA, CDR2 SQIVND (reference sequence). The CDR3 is CASSNSQGLLHF. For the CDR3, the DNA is TGTGCCAGTAGTAACTCGCAGGGACTCCTCCACTTT. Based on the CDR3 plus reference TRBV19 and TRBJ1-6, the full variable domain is DGGITQSPKYLFRKEGQNVTLSCEQNLNHDAMYWYRQDPGQGLRLIYYSQIVNDFQKGDIAEGYSVSREKKESFPLTVTSAQKNPTAFYLCASSNSQGLLHFGNGTRLTVT.